Below are 18 T cell receptor beta chains sequenced from a single sample in a study of T cells in Graves' hyperthyroidism and ophthalmopathy (dated by TCRdb to between 2017 and 2020). Libraries were made using multiplex PCR. The sample was run on an Illumina HiSeq 2000. The TCR beta CDR3 regions were amplified from RNA transcripts. A first-round RT-PCR of the TCR CDR3 used the HTBI primer set with the Qiagen OneStep RT-PCR kit. TCRdb took the public reads, trimmed them with fastp at Q25, ran MiXCR for clone calling and kept in-frame beta chains. Identical CDR3 protein sequences are pooled into one entry, listed with their most common genes and DNA. Recorded for this sample are about 540,000 distinct CDR3 sequences; about 43% of them occurred a single time. In total, the top ten clones hold 8.2% of the sample. Specimen: peripheral blood or thyroid tissue (not recorded which). The receptors stem from a young woman with Graves' hyperthyroidism. Donor details come from another sample of the same person, matched by shared clones.

A single count supports this clonotype. This rearrangement joins TRBV15 to TRBJ1-5; D ambiguous. The germline V gene encodes CDR1 LNHNV and CDR2 YYDKDF (reference sequence). Trimming took 3 bases from V and 5 from J, leaving 11 bases between them. The CDR3 consists of 14 residues. DNA for the CDR3: TGTGCCACCAGCAGCCGCGGGATGGATCAGCCCCAGCATTTT. As protein: CATSSRGMDQPQHF.

The rearrangement uses TRBV9 and TRBJ1-1; D uncertain. V was trimmed by 3 bases and J by 1 base, leaving 13 bases between them. CDR1 is SGDLS and CDR2 is YYNGEE in the germline V gene. The CDR3 spans 15 residues. CDR3 in amino acids: CASSESGSRNTEAFF. CDR3 sequence (DNA): TGTGCCAGCAGCGAATCCGGGTCCAGGAACACTGAAGCTTTCTTT.

The V call is TRBV7-3, the J call TRBJ1-1; perhaps TRBD1 as D (6 bases). CDR1 is SGHTA, CDR2 FQGTGA, per germline. This CDR3 has 12 amino acids. Deletions cut 5 bases from V and 7 bases from J, with 11 bases between. CDR3 loop: CASSPGVGEAFF. CDR3 coding DNA: TGTGCCAGCAGCCCAGGGGTGGGTGAAGCTTTCTTT.

Only a few counts were recorded for this clonotype. This chain connects TRBV7-8 to TRBJ2-7; TRBD2 agrees at 7 bases. The J segment lost 6 bases and the V segment lost 3 bases, leaving 8 bases of the junction unmatched. Germline assignment: CDR1 SGHVS and CDR2 FQNEAQ. This CDR3 comprises 14 residues. CDR3 protein: CASSLNGGNSEQYF. CDR3 nucleotide sequence: TGTGCCAGCAGCTTGAACGGGGGGAACTCCGAGCAGTACTTC.

This clonotype has just a few counts. The chain has TRBV20-1 and TRBJ1-4; D is unresolved. Germline CDR1 reads DFQATT; CDR2 reads SNEGSKA (reference sequence). The CDR3 consists of 12 residues. V lost 8 bases and J 6 bases, leaving 13 bases between the germline ends. In DNA form, the CDR3 reads TGCAGTATCCTAGGGAGGGATGAAAAACTGTTTTTT. Translating it yields CSILGRDEKLFF.

V and J are TRBV9 and TRBJ1-4, with TRBD1 identical over 9 bases. The trim removed 3 bases at V and 7 bases at J, leaving 7 bases unmatched. The CDR3 runs 15 residues. Germline V gene lookup returns CDR1 SGDLS and CDR2 YYNGEE. CDR3 in amino acids: CASSARTGVGEKLFF. The CDR3 DNA is TGTGCCAGCAGCGCCAGGACAGGGGTCGGTGAAAAACTGTTTTTT.

The chain combines TRBV7-3 with TRBJ2-6, with D perhaps assigned TRBD1 or TRBD2 (5 bases each). Trimming shortened V by 6 bases and J by 4 bases, and 19 bases separated the two germline ends. The germline gives CDR1 SGHTA, CDR2 FQGTGA. The CDR3 contains 17 residues. CDR3 residues: CASSDDDGAAGANVLTF. As DNA, the CDR3 is TGTGCCAGCAGTGACGACGACGGGGCAGCAGGGGCCAACGTCCTGACTTTC.

Details on this clonotype: Compared with germline, one end of the junction differs, possibly owing to a read error. The chain couples TRBV19 to TRBJ2-5; the D gene could be TRBD1 or TRBD2 (5 bases each). The CDR3 length is 14 residues. Germline assignment: CDR1 LNHDA and CDR2 SQIVND (reference sequence). Here the CDR3 DNA reads TGTGCCAGTAGTTGGGGCGGGCACCAAGAGAGCCAGTACTTC. Residues: CASSWGGHQESQYF.

The J gene is TRBJ2-7, the V gene TRBV29-1, with D tentatively TRBD1 (5 bases). Germline CDR1 reads SQVTM; CDR2 reads ANQGSEA. This CDR3 is 14 amino acids long. The CDR3 DNA follows: TGCAGTGCCTCCAGAGGCAGGGTTCACGGCGAGCAGTACTTC. Protein sequence: CSASRGRVHGEQYF.

The V gene is TRBV20-1, the J gene TRBJ1-1; weak D call: TRBD1 (5 bases). V was shortened by 3 bases and J by 7 bases, with 15 bases between the two germline ends. The CDR3 sequence is 13 residues long. The germline CDR1 and CDR2 sequences are DFQATT and SNEGSKA (reference sequence). The CDR3: CSARGQNPGEAFF. CDR3 nucleotide sequence: TGCAGTGCTAGGGGGCAGAACCCCGGTGAAGCTTTCTTT.

The chain combines TRBV19 with TRBJ2-7, with TRBD1 matching 9 bases. Germline lookup yields CDR1 LNHDA and CDR2 SQIVND (reference sequence). Unmatched junction bases numbered 2, after V lost 5 bases and J lost 3 bases. The CDR3 is 13 amino acids. This CDR3 reads CASSRQGVYEQYF. The CDR3 DNA sequence: TGTGCCAGTAGTCGACAGGGGGTCTACGAGCAGTACTTC.

V and J are TRBV7-8 and TRBJ2-6, with 9 bases identical to TRBD2. The CDR3 extends over 18 amino acids. CDR1 SGHVS and CDR2 FQNEAQ come from the germline V gene. With V trimmed by 5 bases and J by 0 bases, 8 bases remained unmatched. Here the CDR3 DNA reads TGTGCCAGCAGCCAAGTCCTAGCGGGGTACTCTGGGGCCAACGTCCTGACTTTC. This translates into CASSQVLAGYSGANVLTF. Combining the CDR3 with reference TRBV7-8 and TRBJ2-6 gives the whole variable domain GAGVSQSPRYKVAKRGQDVALRCDPISGHVSLFWYQQALGQGPEFLTYFQNEAQLDKSGLPSDRFFAERPEGSVSTLKIQRTQQEDSAVYLCASSQVLAGYSGANVLTFGAGSRLTVL.

In its sample, this clonotype was seen many times. A much larger clone lies one base from this, so it may be a read error. V and J are TRBV9 and TRBJ1-5, with a possible D match to TRBD1 (6 bases). The germline V gene has CDR1 SGDLS and CDR2 YYNGEE. The CDR3 spans 13 residues. Trimming removed 0 bases from V and 5 bases from J, with 6 bases in between. CDR3 nucleotide sequence: TGTGCCAGCAGCGTAGACAGGGATCAGCCCCAGCATTTT. The encoded protein is CASSVDRDQPQHF.

A few counts support this clonotype. The chain employs TRBV7-9 and TRBJ1-2; 7 positions match TRBD1. The trim removed 5 bases at V and 0 bases at J, leaving 12 bases unmatched. The CDR3 runs to 17 residues. Germline CDR1 SEHNR, CDR2 FQNEAQ (reference sequence). The CDR3 loop reads CASSKEGTAEANYGYTF. CDR3 in DNA: TGTGCCAGCAGCAAGGAAGGGACAGCGGAGGCTAACTATGGCTACACCTTC. Based on the CDR3 plus reference TRBV7-9 and TRBJ1-2, the full variable domain is DTGVSQNPRHKITKRGQNVTFRCDPISEHNRLYWYRQTLGQGPEFLTYFQNEAQLEKSRLLSDRFSAERPKGSFSTLEIQRTEQGDSAMYLCASSKEGTAEANYGYTFGSGTRLTVV.

This clonotype was seen more than once but under ten times. V usage is TRBV9 and J usage is TRBJ2-5, with 8 bases identical to TRBD2. The V segment lost 3 bases and the J segment 0 bases; nucleotides outside the gene matches: 4. This CDR3 is built from 15 residues. Per the germline V gene, CDR1 is SGDLS and CDR2 is YYNGEE. CDR3 coding DNA: TGTGCCAGCAGCGCACTAGCGGACTACCAAGAGACCCAGTACTTC. It translates to CASSALADYQETQYF. Complete variable domain (other parts from reference TRBV9 and TRBJ2-5): DSGVTQTPKHLITATGQRVTLRCSPRSGDLSVYWYQQSLDQGLQFLIQYYNGEERAKGNILERFSAQQFPDLHSELNLSSLELGDSALYFCASSALADYQETQYFGPGTRLLVL.

The chain couples TRBV7-2 to TRBJ1-4; possible D gene TRBD1, 5 bases. Germline lookup yields CDR1 SGHTA and CDR2 FQGNSA. This CDR3 comprises 15 residues. V shed 5 bases and J shed 7 bases, with 17 bases lying between them. The CDR3 DNA is TGTGCCAGCAGCCAAGTGCCGGGACGGGGTGAAAAACTGTTTTTT. Encoded protein: CASSQVPGRGEKLFF.

For this clonotype: Being one base from a much bigger clone, this may be a read error. As the CDR3 is not closed by the conserved phenylalanine or tryptophan, this likely results from a read error. As DNA, the CDR3 is TGCAGTGGTAGACAGGGTAGCAATCAGCCCCAGCATCTT. Protein sequence: CSGRQGSNQPQHL. V is TRBV20-1 and J is TRBJ1-5; 7 bases agree with TRBD1. CDR3 size: 13 residues. The germline V gene encodes CDR1 DFQATT and CDR2 SNEGSKA (reference sequence).

The gene calls are TRBV15 and TRBJ2-5; a weak D match, TRBD2 (7 bases). The CDR3 is 16 residues long. The germline V gene has CDR1 LNHNV and CDR2 YYDKDF (reference sequence). V lost 0 bases and J lost 1, with 12 bases in between. The DNA of the CDR3 is TGTGCCACCAGCAGAGATCCGGGGGGCTTCCAAGAGACCCAGTACTTC. Its protein product is CATSRDPGGFQETQYF.